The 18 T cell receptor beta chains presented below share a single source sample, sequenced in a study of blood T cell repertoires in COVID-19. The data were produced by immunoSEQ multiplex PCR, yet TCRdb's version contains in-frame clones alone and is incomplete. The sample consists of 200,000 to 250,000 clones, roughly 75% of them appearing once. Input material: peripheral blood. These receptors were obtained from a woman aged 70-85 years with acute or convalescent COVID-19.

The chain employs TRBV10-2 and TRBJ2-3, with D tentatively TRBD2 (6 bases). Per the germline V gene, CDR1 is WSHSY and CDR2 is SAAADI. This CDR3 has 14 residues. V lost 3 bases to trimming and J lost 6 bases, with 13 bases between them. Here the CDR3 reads CASSEGRGADTQYF. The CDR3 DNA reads TGCGCCAGCAGTGAAGGTCGCGGGGCGGATACGCAGTATTTT.

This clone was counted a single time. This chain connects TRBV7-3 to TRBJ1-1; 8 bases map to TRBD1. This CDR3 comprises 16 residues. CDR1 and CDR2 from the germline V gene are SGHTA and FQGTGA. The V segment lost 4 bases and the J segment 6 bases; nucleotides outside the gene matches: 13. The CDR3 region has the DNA TGTGCCAGCAGCTCCGGACAGGGAATAGTTGGCGCTGAAGCTTTCTTT. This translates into CASSSGQGIVGAEAFF.

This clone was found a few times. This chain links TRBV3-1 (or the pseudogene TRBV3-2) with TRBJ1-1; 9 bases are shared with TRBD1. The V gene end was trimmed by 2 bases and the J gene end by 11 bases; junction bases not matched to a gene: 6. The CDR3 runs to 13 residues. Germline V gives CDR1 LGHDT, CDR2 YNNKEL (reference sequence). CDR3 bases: TGTGCCAGCAGCCAAAGAGGGACAGGGTGGGCTTTCTTT. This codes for CASSQRGTGWAFF.

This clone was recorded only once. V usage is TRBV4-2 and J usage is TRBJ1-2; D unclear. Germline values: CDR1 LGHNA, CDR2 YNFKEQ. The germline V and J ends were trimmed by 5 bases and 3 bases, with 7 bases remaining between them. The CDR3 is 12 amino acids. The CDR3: CASSTRDYGYTF. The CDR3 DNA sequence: TGTGCCAGCAGCACCCGGGACTATGGCTACACCTTC.

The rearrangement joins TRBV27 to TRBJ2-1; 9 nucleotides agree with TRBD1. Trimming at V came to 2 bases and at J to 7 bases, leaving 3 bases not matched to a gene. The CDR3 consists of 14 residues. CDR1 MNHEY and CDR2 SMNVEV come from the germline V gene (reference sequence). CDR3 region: CASSLDRGGNEQFF. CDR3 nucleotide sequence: TGTGCCAGCAGTTTAGACAGGGGGGGAAATGAGCAGTTCTTC.

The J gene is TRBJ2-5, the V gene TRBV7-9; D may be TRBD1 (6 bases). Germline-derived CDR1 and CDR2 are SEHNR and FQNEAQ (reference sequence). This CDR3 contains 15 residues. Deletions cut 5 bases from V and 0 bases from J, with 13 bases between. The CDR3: CASSPPTGNQETQYF. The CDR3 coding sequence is TGTGCCAGCAGCCCGCCCACAGGGAACCAAGAGACCCAGTACTTC.

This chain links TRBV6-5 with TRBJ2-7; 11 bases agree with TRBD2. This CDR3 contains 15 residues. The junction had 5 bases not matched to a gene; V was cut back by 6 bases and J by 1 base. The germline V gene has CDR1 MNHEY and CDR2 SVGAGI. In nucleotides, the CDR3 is TGTGCCAGCAGGCCCGGGACTAGCGGTTCCTACGAGCAGTACGTC. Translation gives CASRPGTSGSYEQYV.

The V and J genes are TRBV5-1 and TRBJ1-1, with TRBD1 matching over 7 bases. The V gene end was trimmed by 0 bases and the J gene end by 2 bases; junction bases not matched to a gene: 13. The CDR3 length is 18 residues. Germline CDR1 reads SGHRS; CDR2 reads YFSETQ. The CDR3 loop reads CASSLAISRQGRNTEAFF. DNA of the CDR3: TGCGCCAGCAGCTTGGCCATTTCTCGACAGGGCAGAAACACTGAAGCTTTCTTT.

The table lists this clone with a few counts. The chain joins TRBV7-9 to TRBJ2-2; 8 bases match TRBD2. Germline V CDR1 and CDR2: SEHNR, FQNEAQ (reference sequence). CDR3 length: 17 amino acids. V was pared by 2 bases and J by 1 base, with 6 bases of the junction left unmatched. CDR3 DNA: TGTGCCAGCAGCTTACAAGCGGGGGAGAGGAACACCGGGGAGCTGTTTTTT. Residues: CASSLQAGERNTGELFF.

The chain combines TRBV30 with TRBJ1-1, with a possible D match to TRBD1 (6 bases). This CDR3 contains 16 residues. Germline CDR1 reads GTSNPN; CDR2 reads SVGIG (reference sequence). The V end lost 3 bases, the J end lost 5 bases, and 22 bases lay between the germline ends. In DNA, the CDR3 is TGTGCCTGGAGCGACCAGGGGAGGGGCCGTGTAACTGAAGCTTTCTTT. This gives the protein CAWSDQGRGRVTEAFF. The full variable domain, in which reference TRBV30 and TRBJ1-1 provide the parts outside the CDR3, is SQTIHQWPATLVQPVGSPLSLECTVEGTSNPNLYWYRQAAGRGLQLLFYSVGIGQISSEVPQNLSASRPQDRQFILSSKKLLLSDSGFYLCAWSDQGRGRVTEAFFGQGTRLTVV.

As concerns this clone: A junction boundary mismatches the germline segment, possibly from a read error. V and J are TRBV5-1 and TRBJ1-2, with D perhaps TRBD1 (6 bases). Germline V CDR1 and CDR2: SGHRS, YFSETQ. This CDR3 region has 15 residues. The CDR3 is CASSLAGAANYGYTF. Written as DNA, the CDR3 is TGCGCCAGCAGTTTGGCAGGGGCAGCTAACTATGGCTACACCTTC.

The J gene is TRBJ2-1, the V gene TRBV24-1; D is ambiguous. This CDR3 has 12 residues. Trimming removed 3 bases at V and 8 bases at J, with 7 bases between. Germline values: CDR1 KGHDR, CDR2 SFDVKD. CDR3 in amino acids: CATSDPRYEQFF. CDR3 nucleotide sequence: TGTGCCACCAGTGATCCCAGGTATGAGCAGTTCTTC.

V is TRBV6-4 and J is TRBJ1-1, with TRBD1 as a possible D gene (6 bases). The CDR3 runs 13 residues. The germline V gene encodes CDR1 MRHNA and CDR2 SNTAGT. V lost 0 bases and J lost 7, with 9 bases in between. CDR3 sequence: CASSDSNRDEAFF. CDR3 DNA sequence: TGTGCCAGCAGTGACTCAAACAGGGATGAAGCTTTCTTT.

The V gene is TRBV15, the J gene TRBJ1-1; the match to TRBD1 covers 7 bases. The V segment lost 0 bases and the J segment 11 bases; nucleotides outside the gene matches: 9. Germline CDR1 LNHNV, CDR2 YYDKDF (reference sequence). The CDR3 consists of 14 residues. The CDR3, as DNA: TGTGCCACCAGCAGAGATAGAGTCACAGGGGCCGCTTTCTTT. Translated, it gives CATSRDRVTGAAFF.

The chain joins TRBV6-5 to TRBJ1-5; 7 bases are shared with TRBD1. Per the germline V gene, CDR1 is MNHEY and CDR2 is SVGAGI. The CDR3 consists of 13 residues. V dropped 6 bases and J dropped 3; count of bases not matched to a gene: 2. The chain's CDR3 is CASRTGPNQPQHF. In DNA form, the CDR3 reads TGTGCCAGCAGGACAGGGCCCAATCAGCCCCAGCATTTT.

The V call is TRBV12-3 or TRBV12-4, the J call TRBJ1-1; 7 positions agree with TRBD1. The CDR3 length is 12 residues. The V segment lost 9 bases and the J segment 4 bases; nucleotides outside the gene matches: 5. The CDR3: CASEAGGTEAFF. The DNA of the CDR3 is TGTGCCAGTGAAGCAGGGGGCACTGAAGCTTTCTTT.

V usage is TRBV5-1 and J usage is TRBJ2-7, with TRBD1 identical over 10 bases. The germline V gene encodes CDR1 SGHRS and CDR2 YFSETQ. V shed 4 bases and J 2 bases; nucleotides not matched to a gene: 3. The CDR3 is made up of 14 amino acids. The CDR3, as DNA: TGCGCCAGCAGCGGGGGACAGGGGCCCTACGAGCAGTACTTC. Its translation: CASSGGQGPYEQYF.

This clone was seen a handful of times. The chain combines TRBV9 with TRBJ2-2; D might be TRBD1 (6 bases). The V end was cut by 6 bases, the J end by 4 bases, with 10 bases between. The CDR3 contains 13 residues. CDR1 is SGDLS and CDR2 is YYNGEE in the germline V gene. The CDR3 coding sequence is TGTGCCAGCACAGGGGCCTTCACCGGGGAGCTGTTTTTT. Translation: CASTGAFTGELFF.